Shown below are 23 T cell receptor beta chains from a single sample sequenced in a study of T cell repertoires in cytomegalovirus infection (dated by TCRdb to the late 2010s). Explained via the paper, the treatment or condition label denotes: in vitro stimulation with specific CMV peptide epitopes to enrich CMV-specific T cells. Instrument on record: Illumina HiSeq 1500. TCRdb reprocessing: public reads trimmed at Q25 with fastp, clones called with MiXCR, in-frame beta chains kept. One record per CDR3 amino acid sequence lists the most common genes and DNA. The sample table holds approximately 990,000 distinct CDR3 sequences, of which around 29% were seen once. The ten largest clones capture around 15% of the sample. For these TCRs, the target antigens are not known. This material consisted of cultured CD8+ T cells from PBMCs, taken from culture after CMV antigen stimulation. These receptors were taken from a human donor in good health (CMV status not recorded). Some clones in this sample may be carry-over from other donors' samples.

This clonotype has more than one count but fewer than ten. V usage is TRBV6-2 or TRBV6-3 and J usage is TRBJ2-1, with 7 bases that match TRBD1. J lost 7 bases, V lost 5 bases, and 8 bases had no gene match. Germline CDR1 and CDR2: MNHEY and SVGEGT. The CDR3 spans 14 residues. The CDR3 DNA sequence: TGTGCCAGCAGTAGGGACAGCCCTGGGAATGAGCAGTTCTTC. It encodes CASSRDSPGNEQFF.

A few counts support this clonotype. The rearrangement joins TRBV5-1 to TRBJ1-1; no firm D call. The CDR3 is 14 amino acids. Germline V gives CDR1 SGHRS, CDR2 YFSETQ. Trimming took 2 bases from V and 5 from J, leaving 13 bases between them. The CDR3 nucleotides read TGCGCCAGCAGCTTAGGCCACATCCCTACTGAAGCTTTCTTT. Translation gives CASSLGHIPTEAFF.

This clonotype was observed a few times. The chain combines TRBV6-1 with TRBJ1-1; D remains ambiguous. V was shortened by 7 bases and J by 0 bases, with 12 bases between the two germline ends. This CDR3 is built from 14 residues. Germline V CDR1 and CDR2: MNHNS, SASEGT. Here the CDR3 DNA reads TGTGCCAGCAACTCCCGGGCCATGAACACTGAAGCTTTCTTT. Protein: CASNSRAMNTEAFF.

This rearrangement joins TRBV7-6 to TRBJ1-2, with TRBD1 as a possible D gene (5 bases). Trimming removed 5 bases at V and 6 bases at J, with 19 bases between. Germline values: CDR1 SGHVS, CDR2 FNYEAQ. This CDR3 is 15 amino acids long. CDR3 protein: CASSQGPAGSDGYTF. The CDR3 nucleotides are TGTGCCAGCAGCCAAGGGCCGGCAGGGTCTGATGGCTACACCTTC.

This clonotype was counted a few times. This chain joins TRBV3-1 and TRBJ2-2; D is possibly TRBD1 (6 bases). The ends were cut back, 3 bases at V and 1 base at J, with 15 bases in the middle. This CDR3 is 17 amino acids long. In germline, CDR1 is LGHDT, CDR2 YNNKEL (reference sequence). CDR3 in DNA: TGTGCCAGCAGCCATGGAAACAGGGCACTGAACACCGGGGAGCTGTTTTTT. It translates to CASSHGNRALNTGELFF.

In the case of this clonotype: This may arise from a read error, as a much more abundant clone is one base away. The chain employs TRBV12-3 or TRBV12-4 and TRBJ2-7; 8 bases agree with TRBD1. The CDR3 spans 13 residues. CDR3 amino acids: CTSSTGTGYEQYV. The CDR3 DNA reads as TGTACCAGCAGTACCGGGACAGGTTACGAGCAGTACGTC.

The CDR3 spells CASSWGDRGPMDEQYV. The CDR3 coding sequence is TGTGCCAGCAGCTGGGGGGACAGGGGCCCGATGGACGAGCAGTACGTC. This chain links TRBV5-8 with TRBJ2-7; the match to TRBD1 covers 10 bases. CDR1 is SGHTS and CDR2 is YDEGEE in the germline V gene. The CDR3 loop spans 16 amino acids. V lost 3 bases, J lost 5 bases, and 11 bases stayed unmatched.

This clonotype came up a few times. The chain combines TRBV11-2 with TRBJ1-2; 8 positions match TRBD1. Germline V gives CDR1 SGHAT, CDR2 FQNNGV. The CDR3 loop spans 17 amino acids. With V trimmed by 2 bases and J by 5 bases, 13 bases remained unmatched. CDR3 nucleotide sequence: TGTGCCAGCAGCTTATGGGTCAGTCCCGGGACAGGTTATGGCTACACCTTC. This translates into CASSLWVSPGTGYGYTF.

The chain couples TRBV28 to TRBJ2-3; D assignment may be TRBD1 or TRBD2 (6 bases each). The ends were cut back, 5 bases at V and 4 bases at J, with 19 bases in the middle. The CDR3 runs to 16 residues. Germline V lookup: CDR1 MDHEN, CDR2 SYDVKM. This CDR3 reads CASSPQAGGRADTQYF. CDR3 bases: TGTGCCAGCAGTCCCCAGGCCGGGGGCCGCGCAGATACGCAGTATTTT.

This clonotype was seen a handful of times. The gene calls are TRBV7-9 and TRBJ2-1; D is possibly TRBD1 or TRBD2 (5 bases each). Germline V gene lookup returns CDR1 SEHNR and CDR2 FQNEAQ (reference sequence). The CDR3 has 15 residues. Trimming stripped 4 bases from V and 0 bases from J, with 10 bases between. CDR3 sequence reads: CASSSRDHSYNEQFF. DNA of the CDR3: TGTGCCAGCAGCTCTCGGGACCACTCCTACAATGAGCAGTTCTTC.

This clonotype has more than one count but fewer than ten. The chain combines TRBV27 with TRBJ1-1; D remains unclear. The CDR3 is 15 amino acids. Trimming stripped 0 bases from V and 3 bases from J, with 11 bases between. The germline V gene has CDR1 MNHEY and CDR2 SMNVEV (reference sequence). The CDR3 here is CASSLSLFGDTEAFF. The CDR3 coding sequence is TGTGCCAGCAGTTTATCCCTATTTGGCGACACTGAAGCTTTCTTT.

The table lists this clonotype with a few counts. The J gene is TRBJ2-5, the V gene TRBV27; no reliable D call. V lost 4 bases and J 0 bases, leaving 9 bases between the germline ends. CDR3 length: 14 amino acids. Germline V lookup: CDR1 MNHEY, CDR2 SMNVEV (reference sequence). The DNA of the CDR3 is TGTGCCAGCAGTTCTCCTAGGTACCAAGAGACCCAGTACTTC. As protein: CASSSPRYQETQYF.

The gene calls are TRBV4-1 and TRBJ2-7; 10 bases line up with TRBD1. The germline V gene encodes CDR1 MGHRA and CDR2 YSYEKL. This CDR3 has 16 residues. V lost 0 bases to trimming and J lost 2 bases; unmatched junction nucleotides: 4. The CDR3 nucleotides are TGCGCCAGCAGCCAAGATTGGACAGGGGGGACCTACGAGCAGTACTTC. Protein: CASSQDWTGGTYEQYF.

The chain joins TRBV11-2 to TRBJ1-1, with 7 bases that match TRBD1. CDR1 is SGHAT, CDR2 FQNNGV, per germline. The trim removed 3 bases at V and 1 base at J, leaving 5 bases unmatched. The CDR3 consists of 15 residues. For the CDR3, the DNA is TGTGCCAGCAGCTTCGAAGGGGGCGCGAACACTGAAGCTTTCTTT. Encoded protein: CASSFEGGANTEAFF.

V is TRBV27 and J is TRBJ2-2; D is unresolved. V was trimmed by 3 bases and J by 0 bases, leaving 11 bases between them. Looked up from germline, CDR1 is MNHEY and CDR2 is SMNVEV (reference sequence). The CDR3 totals 16 residues. The chain's CDR3 is CASSFFPGSNTGELFF. CDR3 nucleotide sequence: TGTGCCAGCAGTTTTTTCCCGGGCTCGAACACCGGGGAGCTGTTTTTT.

V and J are TRBV7-6 and TRBJ2-1, with D unclear. CDR1 SGHVS and CDR2 FNYEAQ come from the germline V gene. The CDR3 runs to 13 residues. Between the trimmed V and J ends, which lost 5 bases and 6 bases, there was a span of 11 bases. The CDR3, as DNA: TGTGCCAGCAGCACAGTGGGCTCCAATGAGCAGTTCTTC. Translated: CASSTVGSNEQFF.

Concerning this clonotype itself: One end of the junction fails to match germline, which may point to a read error. CDR3 nucleotide sequence: TGTGCCAACAGTGTCCCGGGACAGGGTTTGGTGCCCCAGCATTTT. Its protein is CANSVPGQGLVPQHF. V usage is TRBV2 and J usage is TRBJ1-5, with 9 nucleotides matching TRBD1. This CDR3 is 15 amino acids long. Per the germline V gene, CDR1 is SNHLY and CDR2 is FYNNEI.

This clonotype was found a few times. The chain employs TRBV24-1 and TRBJ1-2; TRBD1 is a possible D gene (6 bases). V was shortened by 0 bases and J by 6 bases, with 13 bases between the two germline ends. The length of the CDR3 is 15 residues. From germline, CDR1 is KGHDR and CDR2 SFDVKD. The CDR3 protein is CATSDLGSGEDGYTF. DNA of the CDR3: TGTGCCACCAGTGATTTGGGATCAGGGGAAGATGGCTACACCTTC.

Details on this clonotype: This may be a read error, as it is one base from a much larger clone. CDR3 protein: CASSLGLARSTDTQYF. CDR3 coding DNA: TGTGCCAGCAGTTTAGGCCTAGCTAGGAGCACAGATACGCAGTATTTT. The chain has TRBV12-3 or TRBV12-4 and TRBJ2-3; maybe TRBD2 (5 bases). This CDR3 contains 16 residues. The germline V and J ends were trimmed by 1 base and 0 bases, with 11 bases remaining between them.

The J gene is TRBJ2-2, the V gene TRBV2, with 8 nucleotides matching TRBD1. The CDR3 length is 16 residues. V dropped 5 bases and J dropped 3; count of bases not matched to a gene: 8. The germline V gene has CDR1 SNHLY and CDR2 FYNNEI. The CDR3 loop reads CASSSIGQGYTGELFF. For the CDR3, the DNA is TGTGCCAGCAGTTCAATCGGACAGGGCTACACCGGGGAGCTGTTTTTT.

The chain joins TRBV2 to TRBJ2-3; no clear D. Looked up from germline, CDR1 is SNHLY and CDR2 is FYNNEI. CDR3 size: 11 residues. Deletions cut 2 bases from V and 7 bases from J, with 4 bases between. CDR3 amino acids: CASSERYTQYF. CDR3 in DNA: TGTGCCAGCAGTGAACGTTATACGCAGTATTTT.

J is TRBJ1-5 and V is TRBV2; perhaps TRBD1 as D (5 bases). CDR1 and CDR2 (germline): SNHLY, FYNNEI. The length of the CDR3 is 14 residues. Trimming stripped 3 bases from V and 10 bases from J, with 16 bases between. CDR3 loop: CASSDGQGASPQHF. The DNA of the CDR3 is TGTGCCAGCAGTGACGGGCAGGGAGCCTCACCCCAGCATTTT.

This clonotype has more than one count but fewer than ten. This chain links TRBV6-2 or TRBV6-3 with TRBJ1-2; D unclear. The CDR3 has 13 amino acids. V was clipped by 2 bases and J by 3 bases, with 7 bases between them. The germline V gene has CDR1 MNHEY and CDR2 SVGEGT. CDR3 sequence: CASSYARDYGYTF. The CDR3 DNA sequence: TGTGCCAGCAGTTACGCGAGGGACTATGGCTACACCTTC.